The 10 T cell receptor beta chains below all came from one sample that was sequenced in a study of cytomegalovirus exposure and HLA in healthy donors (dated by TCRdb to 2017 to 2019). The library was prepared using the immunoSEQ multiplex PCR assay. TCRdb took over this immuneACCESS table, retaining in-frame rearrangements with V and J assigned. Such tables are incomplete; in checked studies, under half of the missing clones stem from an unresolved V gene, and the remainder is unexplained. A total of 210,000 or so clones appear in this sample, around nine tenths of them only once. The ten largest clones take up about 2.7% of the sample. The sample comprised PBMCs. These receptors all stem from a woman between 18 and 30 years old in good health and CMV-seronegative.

Written as DNA, the CDR3 is TGCAGCGTTGAAAGTCAGGGGGAGACCTACGAGCAGTACTTC. Translating gives CSVESQGETYEQYF. The rearrangement links TRBV29-1 to TRBJ2-7; 7 bases agree with TRBD1. The CDR3 consists of 14 residues. V lost 2 bases to trimming and J lost 2 bases; unmatched junction nucleotides: 6. CDR1 and CDR2 from the germline V gene are SQVTM and ANQGSEA.

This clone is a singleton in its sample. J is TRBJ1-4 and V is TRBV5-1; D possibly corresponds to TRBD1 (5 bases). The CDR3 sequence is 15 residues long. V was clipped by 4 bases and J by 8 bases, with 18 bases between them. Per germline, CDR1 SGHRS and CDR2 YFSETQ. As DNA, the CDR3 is TGCGCCAGCAGCCCCCGGGGGTCCCACCCCGAAAAACTGTTTTTT. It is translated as CASSPRGSHPEKLFF. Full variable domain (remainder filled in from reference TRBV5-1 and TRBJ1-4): KAGVTQTPRYLIKTRGQQVTLSCSPISGHRSVSWYQQTPGQGLQFLFEYFSETQRNKGNFPGRFSGRQFSNSRSEMNVSTLELGDSALYLCASSPRGSHPEKLFFGSGTQLSVL.

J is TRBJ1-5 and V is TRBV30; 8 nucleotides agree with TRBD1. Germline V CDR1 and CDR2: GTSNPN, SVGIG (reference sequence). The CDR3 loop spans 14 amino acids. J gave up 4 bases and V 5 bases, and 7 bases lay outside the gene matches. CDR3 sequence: CAWERQGQNQPQHF. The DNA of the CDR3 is TGTGCCTGGGAAAGACAGGGGCAGAATCAGCCCCAGCATTTT.

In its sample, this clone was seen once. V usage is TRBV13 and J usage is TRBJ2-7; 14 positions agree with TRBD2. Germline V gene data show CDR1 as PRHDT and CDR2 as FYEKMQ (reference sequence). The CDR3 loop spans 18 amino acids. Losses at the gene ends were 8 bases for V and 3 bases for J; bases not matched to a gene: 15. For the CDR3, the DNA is TGTGCCAGCTCACCGGGACTAGCGGGAGAGAAGGGGGTCTACGAGCAGTACTTC. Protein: CASSPGLAGEKGVYEQYF. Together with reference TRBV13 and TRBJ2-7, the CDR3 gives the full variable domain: AAGVIQSPRHLIKEKRETATLKCYPIPRHDTVYWYQQGPGQDPQFLISFYEKMQSDKGSIPDRFSAQQFSDYHSELNMSSLELGDSALYFCASSPGLAGEKGVYEQYFGPGTRLTVT.

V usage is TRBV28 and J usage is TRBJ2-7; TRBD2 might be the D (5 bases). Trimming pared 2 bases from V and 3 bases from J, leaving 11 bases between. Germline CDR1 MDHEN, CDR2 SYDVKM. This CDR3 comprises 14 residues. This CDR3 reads CASSLELAVYEQYF. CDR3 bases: TGTGCCAGCAGTTTAGAGCTAGCTGTCTACGAGCAGTACTTC.

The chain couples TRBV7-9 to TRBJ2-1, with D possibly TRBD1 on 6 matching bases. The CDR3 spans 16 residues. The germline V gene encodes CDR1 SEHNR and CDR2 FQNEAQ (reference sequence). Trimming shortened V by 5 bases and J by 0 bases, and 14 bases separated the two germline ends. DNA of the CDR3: TGTGCCAGCAGCGGCCACAGGGTCCCCTCCTACAATGAGCAGTTCTTC. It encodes CASSGHRVPSYNEQFF. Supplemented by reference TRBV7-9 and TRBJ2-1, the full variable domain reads DTGVSQNPRHKITKRGQNVTFRCDPISEHNRLYWYRQTLGQGPEFLTYFQNEAQLEKSRLLSDRFSAERPKGSFSTLEIQRTEQGDSAMYLCASSGHRVPSYNEQFFGPGTRLTVL.

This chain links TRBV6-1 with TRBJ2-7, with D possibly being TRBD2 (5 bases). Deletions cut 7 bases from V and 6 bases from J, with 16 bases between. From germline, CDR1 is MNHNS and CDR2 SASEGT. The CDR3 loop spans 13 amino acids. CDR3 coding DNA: TGTGCCAGCACTCTAAACGGGAATCGCGAGCAGTACTTC. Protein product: CASTLNGNREQYF.

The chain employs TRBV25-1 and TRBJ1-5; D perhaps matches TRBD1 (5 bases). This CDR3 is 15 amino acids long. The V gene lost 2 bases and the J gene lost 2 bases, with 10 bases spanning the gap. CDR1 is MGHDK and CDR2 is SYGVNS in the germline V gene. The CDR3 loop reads CASSEPRGGNQPQHF. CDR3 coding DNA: TGTGCCAGCAGTGAACCACGGGGGGGCAATCAGCCCCAGCATTTT.

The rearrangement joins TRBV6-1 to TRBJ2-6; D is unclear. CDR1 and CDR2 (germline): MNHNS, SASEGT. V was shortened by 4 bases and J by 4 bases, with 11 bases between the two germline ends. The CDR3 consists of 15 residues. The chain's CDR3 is CASSVHSMGANVLTF. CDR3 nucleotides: TGTGCCAGCAGTGTACACAGTATGGGGGCCAACGTCCTGACTTTC.

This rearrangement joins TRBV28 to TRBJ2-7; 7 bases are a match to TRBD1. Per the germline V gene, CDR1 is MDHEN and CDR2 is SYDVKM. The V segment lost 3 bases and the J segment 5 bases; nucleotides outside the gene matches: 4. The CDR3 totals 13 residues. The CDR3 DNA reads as TGTGCCAGCAGTTTCTACAGGGGAGACGAGCAGTACTTC. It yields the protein CASSFYRGDEQYF.